The table lists the clone carrying this T cell receptor (beta chain) with a count of one. The germline V gene encodes CDR1 SGHTA and CDR2 FQGNSA. The germline V and J ends were trimmed by 5 bases and 4 bases, with 14 bases remaining between them. The CDR3 has 15 amino acids. The entry originates in a study of blood T cell repertoires in COVID-19. Study-level background: In each case, the material was cDNA or gDNA derived from T cells, B-cell-depleted T cells, or PBMCs.

Libraries were prepared by immunoSEQ multiplex PCR; TCRdb keeps only in-frame clonotypes and omits some of them. The sample yields about 320,000 clones, about nine tenths seen once. The sequenced sample was PBMCs or T cells enriched from blood (not recorded which). The sequence was obtained from a man in his fifties or sixties who had recovered from COVID-19. The gene calls are TRBV7-2 and TRBJ1-4; D remains ambiguous. The CDR3 is CASSVSVKNNEKLFF. CDR3 sequence (DNA): TGTGCCAGCAGCGTTTCAGTGAAAAATAATGAAAAACTGTTTTTT. The full variable domain, with the rest looked up from reference TRBV7-2 and TRBJ1-4, is GAGVSQSPSNKVTEKGKDVELRCDPISGHTALYWYRQSLGQGLEFLIYFQGNSAPDKSGLPSDRFSAERTGGSVSTLTIQRTQQEDSAVYLCASSVSVKNNEKLFFGSGTQLSVL.